This T cell receptor beta chain was found in a study of blood T cell repertoires in COVID-19. Study as a whole: There were acute and convalescent COVID-19 samples, and they came from the United States, Italy and Spain. The analysed material was cDNA or gDNA that came from T cells, B-cell-depleted T cells, or PBMCs.

Methods used by the authors: Quantification of nucleated cells was approximated via reference gene primer amplification. Some clones are missing from TCRdb's copy, which holds only in-frame ones; the method was immunoSEQ multiplex PCR. The DNA was the basis for D and trimming; V, J and clone size are from that table. The table records around 130,000 clones, under 90% of them present only once. With V trimmed by 4 bases and J by 4 bases, 4 bases remained unmatched. Looked up from germline, CDR1 is SGHNT and CDR2 is YYREEE (reference sequence). CDR3 size: 13 residues. The V and J genes are TRBV5-4 and TRBJ1-1; 7 nucleotides line up with TRBD1. The clonotype comes from a woman aged 70-85 years with acute or convalescent COVID-19. The sample was peripheral blood. The CDR3 region is CASSAQGRTEAFF. The DNA for the CDR3 is TGTGCCAGCAGCGCACAGGGGCGCACTGAAGCTTTCTTT.